The following is a T cell receptor (beta chain) sequence with its context. This sample was included in a study of blood T cell repertoires in COVID-19. Measured with immunoSEQ multiplex PCR; TCRdb has only the in-frame clones, and not every one. The data contain around 180,000 clones, 70% to 90% of them singletons. The V gene lost 2 bases and the J gene lost 0 bases, with 8 bases spanning the gap. CDR3 length equals 15 residues. Germline CDR1 reads MGHDK; CDR2 reads SYGVNS. Sequenced material: peripheral blood. This TCR came from a person in their 70s with COVID-19, enrolled during active disease. The gene calls are TRBV25-1 and TRBJ2-1; D gene uncertain. In DNA, the CDR3 is TGTGCCAGCAGTGAAACCTGGAGCTCCTACAATGAGCAGTTCTTC. Its translation is CASSETWSSYNEQFF.